This is a list of T cell receptor beta chains from one sample in a study of T cell responses to AZD1222 COVID-19 vaccine. Data came from immunoSEQ multiplex PCR; TCRdb stores just in-frame clones and leaves some out. This table holds more than 150,000 clones, 70% to 90% found once. Specimen: peripheral blood, collected 28 days after the second AZD1222 dose. The receptors shown here come from an adult who received the AZD1222 COVID-19 vaccine. CDR3s leave out the opening cysteine and the closing phenylalanine or tryptophan. Fields, in order: clone size, D gene, J gene, V gene, CDR3 protein. D genes are given only for firm matches. Rows give clone size only sometimes, using once, few, many, or a class for an expanded clone.

clone_size: .; d_call: TRBD1; j_call: TRBJ1-3; v_call: TRBV7-9; cdr3_aa: ASSLWDRVDRNTIY
clone_size: once; d_call: .; j_call: TRBJ2-2; v_call: TRBV10-3; cdr3_aa: AISGDRNTGELF
clone_size: .; d_call: .; j_call: TRBJ2-1; v_call: TRBV4-3; cdr3_aa: ASSHSGVVNEQF
clone_size: .; d_call: .; j_call: TRBJ2-7; v_call: TRBV27; cdr3_aa: ASRQTAYEQY
clone_size: .; d_call: .; j_call: TRBJ2-2; v_call: TRBV23-1; cdr3_aa: ASSQFGPMGRTNSGELF
clone_size: .; d_call: TRBD2; j_call: TRBJ2-3; v_call: TRBV9; cdr3_aa: ASSGGEAGDTQY
clone_size: .; d_call: .; j_call: TRBJ2-1; v_call: TRBV6-4; cdr3_aa: ASSARGGEQF
clone_size: .; d_call: TRBD2; j_call: TRBJ2-2; v_call: TRBV9; cdr3_aa: ASSVSTSGSNTGELF
clone_size: .; d_call: .; j_call: TRBJ2-3; v_call: TRBV7-2; cdr3_aa: ASSPGGTDTQY
clone_size: once; d_call: .; j_call: TRBJ1-1; v_call: TRBV4-3; cdr3_aa: ASSQDRTRGGTEAF
clone_size: .; d_call: .; j_call: TRBJ2-7; v_call: TRBV28; cdr3_aa: ASSPRGGRATYEQY
clone_size: .; d_call: .; j_call: TRBJ2-2; v_call: TRBV28; cdr3_aa: ASSLGQGAPTGELF
clone_size: .; d_call: .; j_call: TRBJ1-5; v_call: TRBV10-1; cdr3_aa: ASSESVRAGSNQPQH
clone_size: .; d_call: .; j_call: TRBJ2-1; v_call: TRBV28; cdr3_aa: ASSSPGQGTRNEQF
clone_size: .; d_call: .; j_call: TRBJ1-4; v_call: TRBV9; cdr3_aa: ATVGTREWDEKLF
clone_size: .; d_call: TRBD1; j_call: TRBJ1-1; v_call: TRBV7-6; cdr3_aa: ASGQGGEAF
clone_size: .; d_call: .; j_call: TRBJ2-2; v_call: TRBV5-1; cdr3_aa: ASSTQGGTGELF
clone_size: .; d_call: TRBD2; j_call: TRBJ2-2; v_call: TRBV27; cdr3_aa: ASSLGLAGATGELF
clone_size: .; d_call: TRBD2; j_call: TRBJ2-3; v_call: TRBV27; cdr3_aa: ASSTLGLAVTDTQY
clone_size: .; d_call: TRBD2; j_call: TRBJ2-7; v_call: TRBV7-6; cdr3_aa: ASSGLWTSGRGEQY
clone_size: .; d_call: TRBD2; j_call: TRBJ2-7; v_call: TRBV4-1; cdr3_aa: ASSQVASGYEQY
clone_size: .; d_call: .; j_call: TRBJ2-4; v_call: TRBV11-1; cdr3_aa: ASSLADRNIQY
clone_size: .; d_call: .; j_call: TRBJ2-1; v_call: TRBV7-8; cdr3_aa: ASSLTQGPYNEQF
clone_size: .; d_call: .; j_call: TRBJ1-5; v_call: TRBV29-1; cdr3_aa: SVGEVGQPQH
clone_size: .; d_call: .; j_call: TRBJ2-3; v_call: TRBV6-5; cdr3_aa: ASSGGSTDTQY
clone_size: .; d_call: .; j_call: TRBJ2-5; v_call: TRBV6-4; cdr3_aa: ASSRSPGGVETQY
clone_size: .; d_call: .; j_call: TRBJ1-1; v_call: TRBV18; cdr3_aa: ASSPGTNTEAF
clone_size: .; d_call: .; j_call: TRBJ1-5; v_call: TRBV19; cdr3_aa: ASSSGGSNQPQH